This passage covers 17 T cell receptor beta chains from one sample sequenced in a study of T-cell reconstitution after alpha-beta-depleted transplantation in children. Using unique molecular identifiers, the investigators prepared the TCRbeta library. Via MiXCR, TCRdb re-called the PCR reads, giving one row per CDR3 protein. The repertoire includes around 700,000 distinct CDR3 sequences, around 13% of them detected once, and 0.79% sits in the top ten. This specimen was PBMCs, taken before TCRalphabeta/CD19-depleted stem cell transplant. The receptors derive from a girl aged 2-10 years with congenital amegakaryocytic thrombocytopenia, due to receive a stem cell transplant.

This clonotype appeared a few times. J is TRBJ2-3 and V is TRBV20-1; 8 positions match TRBD2. CDR3 size: 13 residues. The V gene end was trimmed by 6 bases and the J gene end by 4 bases; junction bases not matched to a gene: 6. Germline V gene sequence: CDR1 DFQATT, CDR2 SNEGSKA (reference sequence). DNA for the CDR3: TGCAGTGCCAAAGCGGGAGTTGCAGATACGCAGTATTTT. Its protein is CSAKAGVADTQYF.

This clonotype was seen at least ten times. This chain joins TRBV21-1 and TRBJ2-3; the table calls TRBD2, which could not be checked here. TRBV21-1 has pseudogene status. CDR3 length: 19 amino acids. The CDR3 coding sequence is TGTGCCAGCAGCAGAATCCAGCGGGAGGGCCTCCGATTCACAGATACGCAGTATTTT. This encodes CASSRIQREGLRFTDTQYF.

A word on this clonotype: One end of the junction varies from germline; a read error may be responsible. V and J are TRBV29-1 and TRBJ2-7; D call uncertain. Germline assignment: CDR1 SQVTM and CDR2 ANQGSEA. The CDR3 extends over 11 amino acids. The CDR3 protein is CSVEDLNEQSF. The CDR3, as DNA: TGCAGCGTTGAAGATCTTAACGAGCAGTCCTTC.

V is TRBV5-1 and J is TRBJ1-3, with 9 bases identical to TRBD1. Germline V gives CDR1 SGHRS, CDR2 YFSETQ. The CDR3 is 16 residues long. The V segment lost 1 base and the J segment 3 bases; nucleotides outside the gene matches: 5. The CDR3 DNA reads TGCGCCAGCAGCTTGAGGGGACAGGGAGATGGAAACACCATATATTTT. Residues: CASSLRGQGDGNTIYF.

Many counts were recorded for this clonotype. The chain links TRBV20-1 to TRBJ2-1; 9 bases are a match to TRBD2. This CDR3 is 13 amino acids long. Trimming at V came to 6 bases and at J to 9 bases, leaving 9 bases not matched to a gene. Germline loops: CDR1 DFQATT, CDR2 SNEGSKA (reference sequence). Written as DNA, the CDR3 is TGCAGTGCCAGGGATTTAGCGGGAGTTGAGCAGTTCTTC. Its protein is CSARDLAGVEQFF.

Only a few counts were recorded for this clonotype. V and J are TRBV19 and TRBJ2-7, with 8 bases identical to TRBD1. The V segment lost 8 bases and the J segment 0 bases; nucleotides outside the gene matches: 3. Germline CDR1 reads LNHDA; CDR2 reads SQIVND (reference sequence). This CDR3 contains 13 residues. The CDR3 protein is CASSGQASYEQYF. CDR3 sequence (DNA): TGTGCCAGTTCGGGACAGGCCTCCTACGAGCAGTACTTC.

The chain links TRBV30 to TRBJ2-3, with D unresolved. CDR1 is GTSNPN, CDR2 SVGIG, per germline (reference sequence). There are 12 residues in the CDR3. Trimming took 5 bases from V and 4 from J, leaving 10 bases between them. This CDR3 reads CAWGPRSDTQYF. The DNA of the CDR3 is TGTGCCTGGGGACCCAGGTCAGATACGCAGTATTTT.

This chain uses TRBV7-9 with TRBJ2-3, with 8 bases matching TRBD2. Losses at the gene ends were 7 bases for V and 9 bases for J; bases not matched to a gene: 9. CDR3 length equals 13 residues. Germline CDR1 is SEHNR and CDR2 is FQNEAQ (reference sequence). The CDR3 protein is CASTVLQRETQYF. The CDR3, as DNA: TGTGCCAGCACCGTACTGCAGCGGGAGACGCAGTATTTT.

V and J are TRBV11-2 and TRBJ2-5; 12 nucleotides line up with TRBD2. Germline V CDR1 and CDR2: SGHAT, FQNNGV. This CDR3 has 17 amino acids. Trimming at V came to 5 bases and at J to 4 bases, leaving 11 bases not matched to a gene. This chain's CDR3 is CASSPSSSGRAVETQYF. CDR3 DNA sequence: TGTGCCAGCAGCCCCAGCTCTAGCGGGAGGGCCGTAGAGACCCAGTACTTC.

This clonotype was recorded at least ten times. The chain uses TRBV20-1 and TRBJ1-2; D call uncertain. Germline loops: CDR1 DFQATT, CDR2 SNEGSKA (reference sequence). This CDR3 has 13 amino acids. Between the trimmed V and J ends, which lost 0 bases and 8 bases, there was a span of 13 bases. Here the CDR3 reads CSARDSWPGGYTF. The CDR3 nucleotides read TGCAGTGCTAGAGATTCCTGGCCGGGAGGCTACACCTTC.

This clonotype was seen more than once but under ten times. The V gene is TRBV5-6, the J gene TRBJ2-2; TRBD2 matches at 16 bases. Germline CDR1 reads SGHDT; CDR2 reads YYEEEE. This CDR3 contains 18 residues. The junction had 10 bases not matched to a gene; V was cut back by 4 bases and J by 7 bases. The CDR3 loop is CASSEGLAGGPDGGELFF. The CDR3 DNA is TGTGCCAGCAGCGAGGGACTAGCGGGAGGGCCCGATGGCGGGGAGCTGTTTTTT.

V usage is TRBV20-1 and J usage is TRBJ2-1; D is ambiguous. Trimming removed 0 bases from V and 0 bases from J, with 9 bases in between. The germline CDR1 and CDR2 sequences are DFQATT and SNEGSKA (reference sequence). The CDR3 spans 15 residues. The CDR3 sequence is CSARDSWSSYNEQFF. The CDR3 DNA sequence: TGCAGTGCTAGAGACAGTTGGAGCTCCTACAATGAGCAGTTCTTC.

This clonotype turned up a few times. CDR3 region: CASSGQTGSYEQYF. The CDR3 DNA is TGTGCCAGCAGCGGGCAGACAGGTAGCTACGAGCAGTACTTC. J is TRBJ2-7 and V is TRBV7-9, with D tentatively TRBD1 (6 bases). The ends were cut back, 5 bases at V and 3 bases at J, with 14 bases in the middle. Germline CDR1 and CDR2: SEHNR and FQNEAQ (reference sequence). The CDR3 sequence is 14 residues long.

This clonotype was observed a few times. This chain joins TRBV12-3 or TRBV12-4 and TRBJ2-2; 8 bases are shared with TRBD1. There are 16 residues in the CDR3. V gave up 6 bases and J gave up 3 bases; unmatched junction bases: 9. The CDR3 spells CASSPGTGGDTGELFF. For the CDR3, the DNA is TGTGCCAGCAGCCCCGGGACAGGCGGTGACACCGGGGAGCTGTTTTTT.

The table lists this clonotype with a few counts. This sequence joins TRBV7-9 and TRBJ2-7, with D hard to call. Per the germline V gene, CDR1 is SEHNR and CDR2 is FQNEAQ (reference sequence). This CDR3 region has 12 residues. V was cut by 8 bases and J by 10 bases, with 18 bases left in between. CDR3 sequence reads: CASSGVWPDQYF. The CDR3 region has the DNA TGTGCCAGCTCGGGTGTGTGGCCAGACCAGTACTTC. Filled out from reference TRBV7-9 and TRBJ2-7, the complete variable domain reads DTGVSQNPRHKITKRGQNVTFRCDPISEHNRLYWYRQTLGQGPEFLTYFQNEAQLEKSRLLSDRFSAERPKGSFSTLEIQRTEQGDSAMYLCASSGVWPDQYFGPGTRLTVT.

This clonotype was counted ten times or more. The rearrangement joins TRBV5-1 to TRBJ2-2; D gene ambiguous. This CDR3 has 14 amino acids. Per germline, CDR1 SGHRS and CDR2 YFSETQ. Trimming shortened V by 7 bases and J by 4 bases, and 14 bases separated the two germline ends. CDR3 protein: CASGRVVGTGELFF. The CDR3 DNA reads as TGCGCCAGCGGACGGGTTGTAGGCACCGGGGAGCTGTTTTTT.

The genes are TRBV28 and TRBJ2-7; possible D gene TRBD2, 5 bases. The germline V gene encodes CDR1 MDHEN and CDR2 SYDVKM. The CDR3 extends over 13 amino acids. Deletions cut 6 bases from V and 6 bases from J, with 15 bases between. CDR3 sequence: CASSQRLLTEQYF. CDR3 bases: TGTGCCAGCAGCCAACGACTATTGACCGAGCAGTACTTC.